This TCR beta chain was retrieved from a study of Ad26.COV2.S vaccination and SARS-CoV-2 variants. Study summary: Intramuscular Ad26.COV2.S at 5x10^10 or 1x10^11 viral particles.

This clone was detected once. The method was immunoSEQ multiplex PCR; TCRdb's version includes in-frame clones alone and lacks a portion of them. This repertoire shows over 400,000 clones, roughly nine tenths found once; its top ten account for around 2.5%. Treatment given: roughly 18 received Ad26.COV2.S at low or high dose, single or two shots; 5 received placebo; per-sample allocation not given. Vaccine and placebo recipients were sampled on day 63 after the first injection. This material consisted of peripheral blood, taken in a trial of Ad26.COV2.S vaccine versus placebo. The clonotype comes from a person aged 18-60 years who received the Ad26.COV2.S COVID-19 vaccine or a placebo.

The CDR3 protein is CASSGDRGSQPQHF. The CDR3, as DNA: TGTGCCAGCAGTGGGGACAGGGGGAGTCAGCCCCAGCATTTT. The chain employs TRBV28 and TRBJ1-5, with 11 bases matching TRBD1. The junction had 3 bases not matched to a gene; V was cut back by 5 bases and J by 6 bases. CDR1 is MDHEN, CDR2 SYDVKM, per germline. The CDR3 runs 14 residues. Using reference TRBV28 and TRBJ1-5 for the parts outside the CDR3, the full variable domain is DVKVTQSSRYLVKRTGEKVFLECVQDMDHENMFWYRQDPGLGLRLIYFSYDVKMKEKGDIPEGYSVSREKKERFSLILESASTNQTSMYLCASSGDRGSQPQHFGDGTRLSIL.